The 27 T cell receptor beta chains below were found in one sample sequenced in a study of blood T cell repertoires in COVID-19. Libraries were prepared by immunoSEQ multiplex PCR; TCRdb keeps only in-frame clonotypes and omits some of them. The data show 250,000 or so clones, roughly 90% seen once. The source material was peripheral blood. The source of these receptors is a woman aged 40 to 49 who had recovered from COVID-19.

The chain uses TRBV10-3 and TRBJ2-7, with TRBD2 identical over 15 bases. Trimming at V came to 0 bases and at J to 4 bases, leaving 10 bases not matched to a gene. The CDR3 is 19 amino acids. Germline assignment: CDR1 ENHRY and CDR2 SYGVKD. The CDR3 loop is CAISESEGLAGGPVYEQYF. The CDR3 DNA reads TGTGCCATCAGTGAGTCTGAAGGACTAGCGGGAGGGCCCGTATACGAGCAGTACTTC.

The chain recombines TRBV6-5 with TRBJ2-5; 8 bases are shared with TRBD1. Germline CDR1 MNHEY, CDR2 SVGAGI. The ends lost 5 bases at V and 5 bases at J; junction bases unmatched: 10. The CDR3 length is 15 residues. The CDR3 here is CASSPGRNRGETQYF. The CDR3, as DNA: TGTGCCAGCAGTCCAGGCCGTAACAGGGGGGAGACCCAGTACTTC.

A single count supports this clone. The chain employs TRBV28 and TRBJ2-4; D possibly corresponds to TRBD2 (6 bases). V was pared by 5 bases and J by 0 bases, with 11 bases between. Germline lookup yields CDR1 MDHEN and CDR2 SYDVKM. The CDR3 consists of 15 residues. The CDR3 sequence is CASSGTDTAKNIQYF. CDR3 nucleotide sequence: TGTGCCAGCAGTGGGACTGATACAGCCAAAAACATTCAGTACTTC.

The chain carries TRBV24-1 and TRBJ2-7; 13 bases match TRBD2. This CDR3 has 17 amino acids. Losses at the gene ends were 3 bases for V and 3 bases for J; bases not matched to a gene: 7. Germline V gene lookup returns CDR1 KGHDR and CDR2 SFDVKD. CDR3 in DNA: TGTGCCACCAGTGATGGGACTAGCGGGACCAATATCTACGAGCAGTACTTC. Protein sequence: CATSDGTSGTNIYEQYF.

The sample holds a few counts of this clone. The chain recombines TRBV18 with TRBJ1-1; maybe TRBD1 (5 bases). Germline V CDR1 and CDR2: KGHSH, LQKENI. This CDR3 contains 13 residues. The V end lost 6 bases, the J end lost 3 bases, and 11 bases lay between the germline ends. CDR3 residues: CASSTGRDTEAFF. The CDR3 DNA sequence: TGTGCCAGCTCTACCGGCAGGGACACTGAAGCTTTCTTT.

This clone was recorded a few times. The chain uses TRBV2 and TRBJ2-1, with D perhaps TRBD1 (7 bases). This CDR3 has 14 amino acids. The germline gives CDR1 SNHLY, CDR2 FYNNEI. V lost 0 bases to trimming and J lost 8 bases, with 11 bases between them. CDR3 bases: TGTGCCAGCAGTGAAGCCACAGGGGAGGATGAGCAGTTCTTC. This encodes CASSEATGEDEQFF.

The rearrangement links TRBV19 to TRBJ2-7; TRBD1 is a possible D gene (5 bases). V was cut by 4 bases and J by 4 bases, with 11 bases left in between. The length of the CDR3 is 13 residues. Per germline, CDR1 LNHDA and CDR2 SQIVND (reference sequence). In nucleotides, the CDR3 is TGTGCCAGTAGTAAGGACATACCATACGAGCAGTACTTC. It is translated as CASSKDIPYEQYF. Variable domain in full (rest from reference TRBV19 and TRBJ2-7): DGGITQSPKYLFRKEGQNVTLSCEQNLNHDAMYWYRQDPGQGLRLIYYSQIVNDFQKGDIAEGYSVSREKKESFPLTVTSAQKNPTAFYLCASSKDIPYEQYFGPGTRLTVT.

V is TRBV19 and J is TRBJ2-1, with 9 bases aligning to TRBD2. The CDR3 totals 16 residues. The germline V gene encodes CDR1 LNHDA and CDR2 SQIVND (reference sequence). With V trimmed by 3 bases and J by 2 bases, 5 bases remained unmatched. In nucleotides, the CDR3 is TGTGCCAGTAGTATTCAGACTAGCGGAGCCTACAATGAGCAGTTCTTC. Protein sequence: CASSIQTSGAYNEQFF.

The V gene is TRBV11-1, the J gene TRBJ2-1; 9 positions match TRBD1. Germline assignment: CDR1 SGHAT and CDR2 FQDESV (reference sequence). This CDR3 contains 14 residues. The J segment lost 5 bases and the V segment lost 8 bases, leaving 7 bases of the junction unmatched. In DNA form, the CDR3 reads TGTGCCAGCCTCGGACAGGGGACGAACAATGAGCAGTTCTTC. It translates to CASLGQGTNNEQFF. The full variable domain, in which reference TRBV11-1 and TRBJ2-1 provide the parts outside the CDR3, is EAEVAQSPRYKITEKSQAVAFWCDPISGHATLYWYRQILGQGPELLVQFQDESVVDDSQLPKDRFSAERLKGVDSTLKIQPAELGDSAMYLCASLGQGTNNEQFFGPGTRLTVL.

The V and J genes are TRBV2 and TRBJ2-7; 12 positions agree with TRBD2. Per germline, CDR1 SNHLY and CDR2 FYNNEI. V lost 10 bases and J lost 3; bases outside the gene matches: 4. This CDR3 spans 13 amino acids. The DNA for the CDR3 is TGTGCCATCGTGACTAGCGGGAGCTACGAGCAGTACTTC. Its protein product is CAIVTSGSYEQYF.

The genes are TRBV7-3 and TRBJ2-1; 7 nucleotides match TRBD1. The V gene's germline CDR1 is SGHTA and CDR2 FQGTGA. The CDR3 spans 14 residues. V shed 3 bases, J shed 5 bases, and the junction held 4 bases outside the gene matches. The CDR3 nucleotides read TGTGCCAGCAGCTTGACAGGGTCTGACAATGAGCAGTTCTTC. Its protein is CASSLTGSDNEQFF. Based on the CDR3 plus reference TRBV7-3 and TRBJ2-1, the full variable domain is GAGVSQTPSNKVTEKGKYVELRCDPISGHTALYWYRQSLGQGPEFLIYFQGTGAADDSGLPNDRFFAVRPEGSVSTLKIQRTERGDSAVYLCASSLTGSDNEQFFGPGTRLTVL.

This chain uses TRBV6-2 or TRBV6-3 with TRBJ2-7; the D is unclear. The CDR3 has 17 amino acids. CDR1 MNHEY and CDR2 SVGEGT come from the germline V gene. Trimming cost V 7 bases and J 0 bases, with 22 bases left between them. The CDR3 region is CASTPSLDTYLSYEQYF. The CDR3 DNA reads TGTGCCAGCACCCCATCTCTCGACACATACCTCTCCTACGAGCAGTACTTC.

The rearrangement joins TRBV27 to TRBJ2-1; 8 bases are shared with TRBD2. V was pared by 3 bases and J by 7 bases, with 8 bases of the junction left unmatched. CDR3 length equals 15 residues. From germline, CDR1 is MNHEY and CDR2 SMNVEV (reference sequence). The CDR3 loop is CASSFGAGGRNEQFF. The CDR3 coding sequence is TGTGCCAGCAGTTTCGGTGCGGGAGGTAGAAATGAGCAGTTCTTC.

The V gene is TRBV12-3 or TRBV12-4, the J gene TRBJ1-4; no clear D gene. Between the trimmed V and J ends, which lost 5 bases and 7 bases, there was a span of 8 bases. The CDR3 covers 12 residues. The chain's CDR3 is CASSDMSEKLFF. CDR3 sequence (DNA): TGTGCCAGCAGTGACATGAGTGAAAAACTGTTTTTT.

V is TRBV27 and J is TRBJ2-5, with no clear D. Germline CDR1 reads MNHEY; CDR2 reads SMNVEV (reference sequence). Trimming removed 6 bases from V and 5 bases from J, with 13 bases in between. This CDR3 has 13 amino acids. As DNA, the CDR3 is TGTGCCAGCAGCCTCACGGTCGGGGAGACCCAGTACTTC. It encodes CASSLTVGETQYF.

The V gene is TRBV27, the J gene TRBJ1-1; TRBD1 agrees at 11 bases. The CDR3 extends over 16 amino acids. With 0 bases clipped from V and 6 bases from J, the junction kept 6 bases outside the gene matches. CDR1 and CDR2 (germline): MNHEY, SMNVEV (reference sequence). CDR3 region: CASSLSKGTGGSEAFF. The DNA for the CDR3 is TGTGCCAGCAGTTTATCGAAGGGGACAGGGGGGTCTGAAGCTTTCTTT.

The V gene is TRBV15, the J gene TRBJ2-1; 8 bases line up with TRBD2. The CDR3 runs 13 residues. J lost 9 bases, V lost 10 bases, and 11 bases had no gene match. Germline CDR1 LNHNV, CDR2 YYDKDF (reference sequence). The CDR3 reads CAIQGGGRSEQFF. In DNA form, the CDR3 reads TGTGCCATTCAGGGTGGCGGGAGGAGTGAGCAGTTCTTC.

CDR3 sequence reads: CASSARLAGGSYNSYNEQFF. CDR3 bases: TGTGCCAGCAGCGCCCGACTAGCGGGAGGGTCCTATAACTCCTACAATGAGCAGTTCTTC. The chain is built from TRBV11-3 and TRBJ2-1, with 14 bases fitting TRBD2. The germline V gene encodes CDR1 SGHNT and CDR2 YENEEA. This CDR3 has 20 residues. The J segment lost 0 bases and the V segment lost 5 bases, leaving 12 bases of the junction unmatched.

The chain employs TRBV5-1 and TRBJ2-2; 9 nucleotides align to TRBD2. The CDR3 is made up of 17 amino acids. Germline CDR1 reads SGHRS; CDR2 reads YFSETQ. V dropped 1 base and J dropped 4; count of bases not matched to a gene: 8. The CDR3 loop reads CASSLRLADEATGELFF. The CDR3 DNA follows: TGCGCCAGCAGCTTGAGACTAGCGGACGAGGCCACCGGGGAGCTGTTTTTT. Filled out from reference TRBV5-1 and TRBJ2-2, the complete variable domain reads KAGVTQTPRYLIKTRGQQVTLSCSPISGHRSVSWYQQTPGQGLQFLFEYFSETQRNKGNFPGRFSGRQFSNSRSEMNVSTLELGDSALYLCASSLRLADEATGELFFGEGSRLTVL.

The genes are TRBV7-8 and TRBJ2-1; 8 bases agree with TRBD2. This CDR3 has 16 amino acids. CDR1 and CDR2 from the germline V gene are SGHVS and FQNEAQ. With V trimmed by 5 bases and J by 6 bases, 12 bases remained unmatched. The CDR3 region has the DNA TGTGCCAGCAGCCCTAGTCCGGGACTAGGCCTCAATGAGCAGTTCTTC. It specifies CASSPSPGLGLNEQFF.

The chain employs TRBV29-1 and TRBJ1-4, with a weak D call TRBD1 (5 bases). V was shortened by 3 bases and J by 8 bases, with 13 bases between the two germline ends. Germline CDR1 and CDR2: SQVTM and ANQGSEA. CDR3 size: 13 residues. The CDR3 here is CSVDTGVVEKLFF. In nucleotides, the CDR3 is TGCAGCGTTGACACGGGGGTAGTCGAAAAACTGTTTTTT.

The gene calls are TRBV6-6 and TRBJ2-1, with D maybe TRBD2 (6 bases). V lost 6 bases and J 4 bases, leaving 19 bases between the germline ends. The CDR3 extends over 16 amino acids. Germline-derived CDR1 and CDR2 are MNHNY and SVGAGI (reference sequence). The CDR3 bases are TGTGCCAGCAGCCCTAGGAGAATAGCGGATTACAATGAGCAGTTCTTC. This codes for CASSPRRIADYNEQFF.

This clone was detected only a few times. The V and J genes are TRBV2 and TRBJ2-7; D is perhaps TRBD2 (7 bases). Trimming removed 6 bases at V and 3 bases at J, with 12 bases between. The germline V gene has CDR1 SNHLY and CDR2 FYNNEI. CDR3 length: 13 residues. As DNA, the CDR3 is TGTGCCAGCAGGGGGGGGGCGTACTACGAGCAGTACTTC. Protein sequence: CASRGGAYYEQYF.

On this clone itself: The sample carries other DNA sequences with the same CDR3. This sequence joins TRBV20-1 and TRBJ1-2, with D unclear. V was clipped by 2 bases and J by 3 bases, with 4 bases between them. This CDR3 is 11 amino acids long. Germline CDR1 DFQATT, CDR2 SNEGSKA (reference sequence). CDR3 nucleotides: TGCAGTGCTAGACGCGACTATGGCTACACCTTC. This codes for CSARRDYGYTF.

The chain recombines TRBV6-5 with TRBJ2-7; TRBD2 matches 8 bases. Germline V gene data show CDR1 as MNHEY and CDR2 as SVGAGI. The V and J ends lost 2 bases and 6 bases, in that order; junction bases with no gene match: 6. The CDR3 is 14 amino acids. CDR3 residues: CASSYASGRGEQYF. The DNA of the CDR3 is TGTGCCAGCAGTTACGCCAGCGGGAGAGGCGAGCAGTACTTC.

The chain recombines TRBV18 with TRBJ2-1; TRBD2 might be the D (6 bases). The V end lost 6 bases, the J end lost 5 bases, and 17 bases lay between the germline ends. The germline V gene encodes CDR1 KGHSH and CDR2 LQKENI. The CDR3 totals 15 residues. CDR3 protein: CASSKTEGADNEQFF. The CDR3 bases are TGTGCCAGCTCCAAAACGGAGGGAGCGGACAATGAGCAGTTCTTC. Using reference TRBV18 and TRBJ2-1 for the parts outside the CDR3, the full variable domain is NAGVMQNPRHLVRRRGQEARLRCSPMKGHSHVYWYRQLPEEGLKFMVYLQKENIIDESGMPKERFSAEFPKEGPSILRIQQVVRGDSAAYFCASSKTEGADNEQFFGPGTRLTVL.

This chain connects TRBV19 to TRBJ1-1, with TRBD1 identical over 7 bases. V dropped 7 bases and J dropped 1; count of bases not matched to a gene: 3. CDR3 size: 13 residues. The germline V gene encodes CDR1 LNHDA and CDR2 SQIVND (reference sequence). CDR3 sequence: CASKRQGNTEAFF. CDR3 sequence (DNA): TGTGCCAGTAAACGACAGGGGAACACTGAAGCTTTCTTT.